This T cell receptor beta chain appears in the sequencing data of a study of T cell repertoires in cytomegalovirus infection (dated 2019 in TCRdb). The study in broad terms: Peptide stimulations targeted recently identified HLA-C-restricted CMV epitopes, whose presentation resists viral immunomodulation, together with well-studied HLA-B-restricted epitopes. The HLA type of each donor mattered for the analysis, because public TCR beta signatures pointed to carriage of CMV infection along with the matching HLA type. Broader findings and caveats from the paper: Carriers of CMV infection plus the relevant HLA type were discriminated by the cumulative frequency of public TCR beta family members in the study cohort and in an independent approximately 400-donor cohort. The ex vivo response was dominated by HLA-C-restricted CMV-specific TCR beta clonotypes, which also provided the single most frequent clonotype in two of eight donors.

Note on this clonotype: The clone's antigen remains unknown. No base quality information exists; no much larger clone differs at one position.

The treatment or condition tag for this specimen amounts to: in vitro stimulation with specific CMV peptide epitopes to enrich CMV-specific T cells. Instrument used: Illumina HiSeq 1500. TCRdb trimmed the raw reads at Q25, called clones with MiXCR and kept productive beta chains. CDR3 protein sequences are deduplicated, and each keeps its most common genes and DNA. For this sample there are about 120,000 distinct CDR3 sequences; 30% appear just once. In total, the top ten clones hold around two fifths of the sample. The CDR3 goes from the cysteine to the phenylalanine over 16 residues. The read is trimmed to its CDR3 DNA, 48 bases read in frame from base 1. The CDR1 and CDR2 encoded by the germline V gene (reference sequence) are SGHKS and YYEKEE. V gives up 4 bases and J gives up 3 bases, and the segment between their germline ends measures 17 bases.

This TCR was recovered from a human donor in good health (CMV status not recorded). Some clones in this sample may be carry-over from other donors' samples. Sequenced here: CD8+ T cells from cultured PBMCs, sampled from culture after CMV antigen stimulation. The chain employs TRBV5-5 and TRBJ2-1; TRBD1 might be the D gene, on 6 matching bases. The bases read TGTGCCAGCAGCCCGGATGAGGGGGTGTACTACAATGAGCAGTTCTTC. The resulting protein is CASSPDEGVYYNEQFF.